The present entry profiles one T cell receptor beta chain with its context. The antigen this receptor binds is unknown. Per-base qualities were not stored, and no clone one base away is much larger. This specimen's treatment or condition label, interpreted: live attenuated yellow fever vaccine strain. Two biological replicates of bulk PBMCs were collected at each blood-draw timepoint. PBMCs were isolated from peripheral blood using a standard Ficoll-Paque protocol. TriZol was used to extract RNA from bulk PBMCs, CD4 and CD8 fractions, and dextramer-positive and dextramer-negative fractions. This sample was taken from a study of T cells after yellow fever vaccination (dated by TCRdb to between 2019 and 2020). For the study in its entirety: The SMART-Seq v4 Ultra Low Input RNA kit was used to prepare libraries from fractions with low cell numbers. Blood was drawn at multiple timepoints before and after primary and secondary immunization, with bulk PBMC replicates and cell subsets isolated. Two healthy male donors, one aged 18 to 29 and one aged 30 to 40 years, made up the cohort. To follow T-cell clones before and after primary and booster YFV17D yellow fever vaccination, bulk TCR alpha and beta repertoires were sequenced over time.

The paper as a whole reports these results and caveats: The secondary T-cell response was weaker than the primary response but faster, peaking on day 5 instead of day 15. The study included only a couple of donors, which limits how far the findings can be generalized. A small share of clonotypes occurred in both CD4 and CD8 compartments, likely arising from convergent recombination. Because abundant contaminating clonotypes from the bulk population could be contained in FACS-sorted repertoires, computational filtering was required. Most clones expanded after primary vaccination (around 96% of CD4 and 70% to 90% of CD8) were re-detected after the booster, suggesting that broad memory maintenance occurred.

From its cysteine to its phenylalanine, the CDR3 spans 16 amino acids. The entry retains the CDR3 DNA only, 48 bases that are in frame from base 1. The germline V gene yields SGHAT for CDR1 and FQNNGV for CDR2. V is reduced by 1 base and J by 0 bases, leaving a spacing of 10 bases between them. TCR cDNA was synthesized by 5'RACE template switching, through which a universal primer site and unique molecular identifiers were introduced. cDNA synthesis was primed from both the TCR alpha and TCR beta constant segments. Libraries were amplified in two PCR steps, with sample barcodes and sequencing adapters added in the second step. Libraries were sequenced on Illumina HiSeq 2500 (2x100 bp) or NovaSeq (2x150 bp). The source study handled its data this way. MIGEC handled demultiplexing of reads and collapsing into UMI consensus sequences, while MiXCR performed V(D)J alignment. Clonotypes responding to the vaccine were identified with edgeR on replicate PBMC samples, with the criteria of FDR below 0.01 and a log2 fold change above 5 up to day 15. Each bulk clonotype received a CD4 or CD8 identity based on whether the sequenced CD4 or CD8 repertoire contained that clonotype at higher abundance. TCRdb passed the public sequencing reads through fastp at Q25 and MiXCR, retaining productive beta sequences. Every CDR3 protein is listed once, alongside the most common genes and DNA of its rows. The V and J calls, along with clone size, are taken from TCRdb and not from the paper's own processing. For this sample the table gives about 630,000 distinct CDR3 sequences, of which more than 9% were detected only once. The ten top clones hold more than 13% of the sample.

This sample comprised PBMCs, obtained on the day of the yellow fever booster vaccination. The rearrangement joined TRBV11-2 to TRBJ2-1, with an unclear D gene assignment. This clonotype originated in a man younger than 45 who received the YFV17D yellow fever vaccine. The bases are TGTGCCAGCAGCTTAGTGCGGCATCCCTCCTACAATGAGCAGTTCTTC. This sequence encodes CASSLVRHPSYNEQFF.